These T cell receptor beta chains were read from a single sample in a study of beta chain features in type 1 diabetes. The method was immunoSEQ multiplex PCR; TCRdb's version includes in-frame clones alone and lacks a portion of them. The repertoire has 250,000 to 350,000 clones, 13% to 15% of them found once; the top ten carry 0.015% to 0.02%. Sequenced material: naive CD4+ T cells from blood. The source is a man aged 25 to 45 with type 1 diabetes. Both conserved end residues are trimmed from each CDR3. A D gene is named only where the DNA matches it firmly.

v_gene: TRBV9
d_gene: TRBD1
CDR3aa: ASSVGGGTGNEQY

v_gene: TRBV18
d_gene: TRBD1
CDR3aa: ASSPAGTGAYEQY

v_gene: TRBV29-1
d_gene: -
CDR3aa: SVATKRDGYT

v_gene: TRBV5-1
d_gene: TRBD1
CDR3aa: ASSGGQGGETQY

v_gene: TRBV7-2
d_gene: -
CDR3aa: ASSLWAVNQPQH

v_gene: TRBV29-1
d_gene: TRBD1
CDR3aa: SAKPGGSSREQY

v_gene: TRBV7-9
d_gene: TRBD1
CDR3aa: ASTGTANQPQH

v_gene: TRBV4-2
d_gene: -
CDR3aa: ASSQSASNNEKLF

v_gene: TRBV5-4
d_gene: TRBD1
CDR3aa: ASSLWSGTARSGANVLT

v_gene: TRBV4-1
d_gene: -
CDR3aa: ASSQADTNTGELF

v_gene: TRBV10-3
d_gene: TRBD1
CDR3aa: AIADREYEQY

v_gene: TRBV27
d_gene: -
CDR3aa: ASSSYSGTTQETQY

v_gene: TRBV4-3
d_gene: TRBD2
CDR3aa: ASSQTSGRSTFYNEQF

v_gene: TRBV2
d_gene: -
CDR3aa: ASKFRALDSEPQY

v_gene: TRBV19
d_gene: TRBD2
CDR3aa: ASSTTSSGRTYNEQF

v_gene: TRBV5-8
d_gene: -
CDR3aa: ASSLYGEGEQF

v_gene: TRBV7-8
d_gene: TRBD2
CDR3aa: ASRLQAGATETQY

v_gene: TRBV9
d_gene: -
CDR3aa: ASSVDTRRAEAF

v_gene: TRBV7-3
d_gene: -
CDR3aa: ASSLTGSNTEAF

v_gene: TRBV18
d_gene: TRBD1
CDR3aa: ASSPWTGVSNEQF

v_gene: TRBV9
d_gene: TRBD2
CDR3aa: ASSRSWVLAGGEETQY

v_gene: TRBV7-9
d_gene: -
CDR3aa: ASSSLGSGDQPQH

v_gene: TRBV7-9
d_gene: -
CDR3aa: ASSLRGAALETQY

v_gene: TRBV29-1
d_gene: -
CDR3aa: SVDTDEQF

v_gene: TRBV4-1
d_gene: -
CDR3aa: ASSQDRRTEQY

v_gene: TRBV28
d_gene: -
CDR3aa: ASTAVGRLYNEQF

v_gene: TRBV5-4
d_gene: TRBD1
CDR3aa: ASSAGTGDPYEQY

v_gene: TRBV9
d_gene: -
CDR3aa: ASSVSVSGNTIY

v_gene: TRBV19
d_gene: TRBD1
CDR3aa: ASRFRTGSARRGTGELF

v_gene: TRBV5-6
d_gene: -
CDR3aa: ASSATASGANVLT

v_gene: TRBV4-2
d_gene: TRBD2
CDR3aa: ASSQVKGSGRSSSQF

v_gene: TRBV6-5
d_gene: -
CDR3aa: ASSRGTSTDTQY

v_gene: TRBV4-3
d_gene: TRBD2
CDR3aa: ASSQRILAGAEQF

v_gene: TRBV5-5
d_gene: -
CDR3aa: ASSSVQGYNEQF

v_gene: TRBV7-8
d_gene: TRBD2
CDR3aa: ASSRTRDLTGELF

v_gene: TRBV9
d_gene: TRBD2
CDR3aa: ASSVQTSGITGELF

v_gene: TRBV9
d_gene: TRBD2
CDR3aa: ASSVAAGVQETQY

v_gene: TRBV28
d_gene: TRBD1
CDR3aa: ASGGTGGYSNQPQH

v_gene: TRBV19
d_gene: -
CDR3aa: ASSMGALAGELF

v_gene: TRBV2
d_gene: -
CDR3aa: ASTKESYEQY

v_gene: TRBV11-2
d_gene: -
CDR3aa: ASSLAEYTQY

v_gene: TRBV6-5
d_gene: TRBD1
CDR3aa: ASSYLGTANTEAF

v_gene: TRBV11-2
d_gene: -
CDR3aa: ASTGSPNTGELF

v_gene: TRBV5-4
d_gene: -
CDR3aa: ASSLGRETR

v_gene: TRBV6-6
d_gene: TRBD1
CDR3aa: ASSYSLQGGTEAF